Listed below are T cell receptor beta chains from one sample, sequenced in a study of regulatory T cells in long-lasting Graves disease. In TCRdb, the multiplex PCR reads were re-called with MiXCR into one record per CDR3 protein. The data contain fewer than 400,000 distinct CDR3 sequences, roughly 18% of them singletons. Sequencing used peripheral blood mononuclear cells (PBMCs), obtained at new diagnosis, from a patient treated with antithyroid drugs. The receptors were sampled from a female donor with Graves disease. The CDR3 runs from the conserved cysteine through the conserved F or W. The D gene is left open where the match is weak. Clone size is not always given. Where it is, it says once, few, many or a class for expanded clones.

V: TRBV19; D: -; size: -; J: TRBJ2-5; length: 13; DNA: TGTGCCAGTAGTCCATGGACAGAAGAGACCCAGTACTTC; CDR3: CASSPWTEETQYF
V: TRBV29-1; D: -; size: many; J: TRBJ2-1; length: 11; DNA: TGCAGCGTTGGAAACGGGAATGAGCAGTTCTTC; CDR3: CSVGNGNEQFF
V: TRBV29-1; D: TRBD1; size: -; J: TRBJ1-1; length: 17; DNA: TGCAGCGCCCCTTTGGACCCTCGACAGGGGGTGAACACTGAAGCTTTCTTT; CDR3: CSAPLDPRQGVNTEAFF
V: TRBV11-2; D: -; size: -; J: TRBJ2-1; length: 15; DNA: TGTGCCAGCAGCTTACTTGCTTTGGCGGCAAATGAGCAGTTCTTC; CDR3: CASSLLALAANEQFF
V: TRBV30; D: -; size: -; J: TRBJ2-5; length: 14; DNA: TGTGCCTGGGGAGGGCCCGGGACACAGGAGACCCAGTACTTC; CDR3: CAWGGPGTQETQYF
V: TRBV10-3; D: -; size: -; J: TRBJ2-2; length: 15; DNA: TGTGCCTCCCGGTCAGGGGCTGATGGGGCCGGGGAGCTGTTTTTT; CDR3: CASRSGADGAGELFF
V: TRBV9; D: -; size: many; J: TRBJ1-1; length: 16; DNA: TGTGCCAGCAGCGTAGCCGACAGCACCCTGAACACTGAAGCTTTCTTT; CDR3: CASSVADSTLNTEAFF
V: TRBV7-9; D: TRBD1; size: many; J: TRBJ2-7; length: 15; DNA: TGTGCCAGCAGCTTAGCAGGGACAGGGTACTACGAGCAGTACTTC; CDR3: CASSLAGTGYYEQYF
V: TRBV6-1; D: TRBD1; size: many; J: TRBJ1-5; length: 14; DNA: TGTGCCAGCAACCGACAGGGCCCCGGCCAGCCCCAGCATTTT; CDR3: CASNRQGPGQPQHF
V: TRBV2; D: TRBD1; size: many; J: TRBJ1-1; length: 14; DNA: TGTGCCAGCAGCGACAGGGGAATCGTCGCTGAAGCTTTCTTT; CDR3: CASSDRGIVAEAFF
V: TRBV6-1; D: TRBD2; size: -; J: TRBJ2-1; length: 16; DNA: TGTGCCAGCAGAGGAGGACTAGCGGTTTCTTACAATGAGCAGTTCTTC; CDR3: CASRGGLAVSYNEQFF
V: TRBV27; D: -; size: many; J: TRBJ2-2; length: 13; DNA: TGTGCCAGCAGTATACCGGGACCCGGGGAGCTGTTTTTT; CDR3: CASSIPGPGELFF
V: TRBV20-1; D: -; size: many; J: TRBJ2-1; length: 12; DNA: TGCAGTGCGAAGGGGTCCTACAATGAGCAGTTCTTC; CDR3: CSAKGSYNEQFF
V: TRBV4-2; D: -; size: few; J: TRBJ1-2; length: 24; DNA: TGTGCCAGCAGCCAAGATAATCAGTTCCCTTTGGCGGGGGGACCCGAGCCGATACACTATGGCTACACCTTC; CDR3: CASSQDNQFPLAGGPEPIHYGYTF
V: TRBV9; D: -; size: -; J: TRBJ2-7; length: 14; DNA: TGTGCCAGCAGCCCCTGGATCGAGAGGGGCGAGCAGTACTTC; CDR3: CASSPWIERGEQYF
V: TRBV15; D: -; size: many; J: TRBJ1-4; length: 14; DNA: TGTGCCACCAGCAGGGCAACAACTAATGAAAAACTGTTTTTT; CDR3: CATSRATTNEKLFF
V: TRBV27; D: -; size: many; J: TRBJ2-1; length: 15; DNA: TGTGCCAGCCTAGGGGGGAGCAGCTCCTACAATGAGCAGTTCTTC; CDR3: CASLGGSSSYNEQFF
V: TRBV20-1; D: TRBD2; size: many; J: TRBJ2-5; length: 14; DNA: TGCAGTGCTAGAACGGGAGGCCCGGGGGAGACCCAGTACTTC; CDR3: CSARTGGPGETQYF
V: TRBV13; D: -; size: many; J: TRBJ2-7; length: 12; DNA: TGTGCCAGCAGCTCTGGGATCTACGAGCAGTACTTC; CDR3: CASSSGIYEQYF
V: TRBV9; D: -; size: many; J: TRBJ2-1; length: 18; DNA: TGTGCCAGCAGCGTAGGCTTAGCCGGGTTTAGCTCCTACAATGAGCAGTTCTTC; CDR3: CASSVGLAGFSSYNEQFF
V: TRBV11-2; D: -; size: many; J: TRBJ2-3; length: 13; DNA: TGTGCCAGCAGCTTAGATAGGATGGATACGCAGTATTTT; CDR3: CASSLDRMDTQYF
V: TRBV27; D: TRBD1; size: -; J: TRBJ1-1; length: 15; DNA: TGTGCCAGCAGTAACAGGGGGCGAATCAGCACTGAAGCTTTCTTT; CDR3: CASSNRGRISTEAFF
V: TRBV12-3/TRBV12-4; D: -; size: few; J: TRBJ2-4; length: 13; DNA: TGTGCCAGCAGTTTGGGGTGGCGGGACATTCAGTACTTC; CDR3: CASSLGWRDIQYF
V: TRBV7-8; D: -; size: -; J: TRBJ1-4; length: 16; DNA: TGTGCCAGCACGGAACAGGCCTTTGCAACTAATGAAAAACTGTTTTTT; CDR3: CASTEQAFATNEKLFF
V: TRBV12-3/TRBV12-4; D: -; size: -; J: TRBJ1-5; length: 15; DNA: TGTGCCAGCAGTTCCAAGGGTTATAGCAATCAGCCCCAGCATTTT; CDR3: CASSSKGYSNQPQHF
V: TRBV27; D: TRBD1; size: many; J: TRBJ2-2; length: 17; DNA: TGTGCCAGCAGCCGGACAGGGGGGTTAGGGGACACCGGGGAGCTGTTTTTT; CDR3: CASSRTGGLGDTGELFF
V: TRBV27; D: TRBD1; size: many; J: TRBJ2-1; length: 15; DNA: TGTGCCAGCAGTAAGCAGACAGGGGGGCGGGGTGAGCAGTTCTTC; CDR3: CASSKQTGGRGEQFF
V: TRBV12-3/TRBV12-4; D: TRBD2; size: once; J: TRBJ2-1; length: 15; DNA: TGTGCCAGCAGTCCTAGCGGGGGGAGAGTCAATGAGCAGTTCTTC; CDR3: CASSPSGGRVNEQFF
V: TRBV12-5; D: TRBD1; size: many; J: TRBJ2-1; length: 15; DNA: TGTGCTAGTGGTTTCGGGGACAGACCCCACAATGAGCAGTTCTTC; CDR3: CASGFGDRPHNEQFF
V: TRBV7-9; D: -; size: -; J: TRBJ1-1; length: 12; DNA: TGTGCCAGCAGCCTCGACAGAACCAAAGCTTTCTTT; CDR3: CASSLDRTKAFF
V: TRBV7-7; D: -; size: few; J: TRBJ2-5; length: 14; DNA: TGTGCTAGCAGCTTAGCGCGCCAGGGGGAGACCCAGTACTTC; CDR3: CASSLARQGETQYF
V: TRBV27; D: -; size: once; J: TRBJ2-3; length: 15; DNA: TGTGCCAGCACCGGAACCGGGTGGGACACAGATACGCAGTATTTT; CDR3: CASTGTGWDTDTQYF
V: TRBV3-1; D: -; size: -; J: TRBJ2-2; length: 14; DNA: TGTGCCAGCAGGGCCCTTACGAACACCGGGGAGCTGTTTTTT; CDR3: CASRALTNTGELFF
V: TRBV20-1; D: TRBD1; size: many; J: TRBJ1-4; length: 17; DNA: TGCAGTGCTAAACTCCCGTGGACAGGGTCAACTAATGAAAAACTGTTTTTT; CDR3: CSAKLPWTGSTNEKLFF
V: TRBV11-2; D: -; size: many; J: TRBJ1-3; length: 14; DNA: TGTGCCAGCAGCTTAAATTTTGAGGAAAACACCATATATTTT; CDR3: CASSLNFEENTIYF
V: TRBV10-3; D: TRBD2; size: -; J: TRBJ2-2; length: 16; DNA: TGTGCCATCATTCGAACTAGCGGGAGCCGAACCGGGGAGCTGTTTTTT; CDR3: CAIIRTSGSRTGELFF